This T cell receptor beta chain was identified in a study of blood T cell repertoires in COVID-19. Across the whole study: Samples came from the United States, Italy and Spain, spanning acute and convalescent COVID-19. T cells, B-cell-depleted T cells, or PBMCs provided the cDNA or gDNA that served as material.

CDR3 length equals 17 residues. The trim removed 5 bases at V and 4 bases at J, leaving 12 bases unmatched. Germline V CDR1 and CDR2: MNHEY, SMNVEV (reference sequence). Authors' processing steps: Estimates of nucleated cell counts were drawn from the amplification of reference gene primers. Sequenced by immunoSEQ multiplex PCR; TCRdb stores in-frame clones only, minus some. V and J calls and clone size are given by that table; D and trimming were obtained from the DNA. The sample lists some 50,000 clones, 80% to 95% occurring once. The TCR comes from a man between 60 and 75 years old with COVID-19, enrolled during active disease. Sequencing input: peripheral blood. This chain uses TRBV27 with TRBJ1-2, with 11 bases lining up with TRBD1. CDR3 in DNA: TGTGCCAGCAGTGCTTTGGGTGGACAGGGGGCGAGCTATGGCTACACCTTC. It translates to CASSALGGQGASYGYTF.